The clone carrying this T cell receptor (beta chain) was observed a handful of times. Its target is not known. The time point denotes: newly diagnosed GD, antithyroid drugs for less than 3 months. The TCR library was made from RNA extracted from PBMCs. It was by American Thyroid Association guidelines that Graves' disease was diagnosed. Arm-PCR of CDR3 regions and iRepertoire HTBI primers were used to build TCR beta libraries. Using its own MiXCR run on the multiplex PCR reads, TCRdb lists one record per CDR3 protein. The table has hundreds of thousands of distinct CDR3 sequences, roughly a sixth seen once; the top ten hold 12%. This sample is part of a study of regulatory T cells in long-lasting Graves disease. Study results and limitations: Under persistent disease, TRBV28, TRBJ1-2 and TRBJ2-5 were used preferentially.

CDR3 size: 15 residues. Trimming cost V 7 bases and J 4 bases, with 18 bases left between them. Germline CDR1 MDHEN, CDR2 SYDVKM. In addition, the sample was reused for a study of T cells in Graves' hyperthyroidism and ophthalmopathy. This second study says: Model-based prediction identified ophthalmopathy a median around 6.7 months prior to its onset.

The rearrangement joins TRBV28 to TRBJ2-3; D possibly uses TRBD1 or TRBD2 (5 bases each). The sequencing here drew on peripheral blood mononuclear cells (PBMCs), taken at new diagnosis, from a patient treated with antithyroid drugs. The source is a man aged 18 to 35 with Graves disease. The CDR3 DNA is TGTGCCAGCAACTTCCCGGGGCAGGGAGCAGATACGCAGTATTTT. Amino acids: CASNFPGQGADTQYF.